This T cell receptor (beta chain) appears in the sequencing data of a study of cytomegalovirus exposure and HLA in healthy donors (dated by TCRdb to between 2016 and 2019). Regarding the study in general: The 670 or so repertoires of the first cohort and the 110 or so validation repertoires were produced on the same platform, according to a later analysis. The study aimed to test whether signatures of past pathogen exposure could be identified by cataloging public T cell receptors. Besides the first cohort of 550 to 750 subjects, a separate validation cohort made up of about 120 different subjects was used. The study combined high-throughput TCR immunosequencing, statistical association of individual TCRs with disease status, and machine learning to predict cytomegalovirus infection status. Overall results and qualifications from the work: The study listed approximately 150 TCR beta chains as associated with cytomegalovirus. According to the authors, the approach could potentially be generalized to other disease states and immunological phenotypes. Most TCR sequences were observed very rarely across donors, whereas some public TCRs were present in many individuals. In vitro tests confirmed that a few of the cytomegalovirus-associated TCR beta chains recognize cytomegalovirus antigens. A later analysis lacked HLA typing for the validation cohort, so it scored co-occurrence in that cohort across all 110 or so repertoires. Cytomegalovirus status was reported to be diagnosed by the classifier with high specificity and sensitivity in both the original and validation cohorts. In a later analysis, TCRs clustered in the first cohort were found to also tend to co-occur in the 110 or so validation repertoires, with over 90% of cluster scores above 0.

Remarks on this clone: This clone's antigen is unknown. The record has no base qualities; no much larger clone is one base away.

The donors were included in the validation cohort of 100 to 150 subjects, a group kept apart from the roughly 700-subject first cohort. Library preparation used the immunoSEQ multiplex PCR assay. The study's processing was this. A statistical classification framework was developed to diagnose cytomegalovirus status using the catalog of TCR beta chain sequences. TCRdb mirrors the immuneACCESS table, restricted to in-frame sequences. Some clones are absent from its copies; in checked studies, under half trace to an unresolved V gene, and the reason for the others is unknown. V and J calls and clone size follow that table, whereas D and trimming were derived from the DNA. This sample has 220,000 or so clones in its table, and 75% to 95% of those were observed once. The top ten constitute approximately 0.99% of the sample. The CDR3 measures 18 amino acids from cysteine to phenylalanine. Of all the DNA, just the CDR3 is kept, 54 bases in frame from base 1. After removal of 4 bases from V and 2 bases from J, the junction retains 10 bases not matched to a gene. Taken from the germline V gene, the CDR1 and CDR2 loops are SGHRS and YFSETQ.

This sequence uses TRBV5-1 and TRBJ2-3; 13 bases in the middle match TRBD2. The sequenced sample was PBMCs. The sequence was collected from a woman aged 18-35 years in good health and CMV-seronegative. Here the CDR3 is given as CASSPAPGLAGYTDTQYF. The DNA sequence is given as TGCGCCAGCAGCCCCGCACCGGGACTAGCGGGGTACACAGATACGCAGTATTTT. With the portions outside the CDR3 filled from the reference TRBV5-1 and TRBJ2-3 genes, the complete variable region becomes KAGVTQTPRYLIKTRGQQVTLSCSPISGHRSVSWYQQTPGQGLQFLFEYFSETQRNKGNFPGRFSGRQFSNSRSEMNVSTLELGDSALYLCASSPAPGLAGYTDTQYFGPGTRLTVL.